A single sample gave rise to the 15 T cell receptor beta chains below, sequenced in a study of blood T cell repertoires in COVID-19. The method was immunoSEQ multiplex PCR; TCRdb's version includes in-frame clones alone and lacks a portion of them. The sample lists some 340,000 clones, 65% to 85% occurring once. Sequencing was performed on peripheral blood. The source is a man between 25 and 39 years old with active or convalescent COVID-19.

The chain uses TRBV19 and TRBJ2-1; 9 bases match TRBD1. The CDR3 runs to 16 residues. The V segment lost 2 bases and the J segment 5 bases; nucleotides outside the gene matches: 7. The germline V gene has CDR1 LNHDA and CDR2 SQIVND (reference sequence). The CDR3 DNA reads TGTGCCAGTAGTATAAGAGGAGGACAGGGGAACAATGAGCAGTTCTTC. This gives the protein CASSIRGGQGNNEQFF.

V gene TRBV9 combines with J gene TRBJ2-1; TRBD1 might be the D (6 bases). CDR3 length: 18 amino acids. Trimming left V 0 bases short and J 8 bases short, with 24 bases between. Germline V gene lookup returns CDR1 SGDLS and CDR2 YYNGEE. The CDR3 DNA is TGTGCCAGCAGCGTAGGCCAACAGGGTTATGGAACTGTGCATGAGCAGTTCTTC. Translation: CASSVGQQGYGTVHEQFF.

This clone came up once. The CDR3 coding sequence is TGTGCCACCAGCAGAGAGTCGCCAGGGTTGGGCGAGCAGTACTTC. The encoded protein is CATSRESPGLGEQYF. The genes are TRBV15 and TRBJ2-7, with D possibly matching TRBD1 (5 bases). With 0 bases removed from V and 6 bases from J, the gap between germline ends came to 15 bases. Germline V CDR1 and CDR2: LNHNV, YYDKDF (reference sequence). The CDR3 has 15 residues.

The chain recombines TRBV30 with TRBJ1-1, with D hard to call. Trimming cost V 6 bases and J 1 base, with 9 bases left between them. CDR3 size: 12 residues. Germline V gives CDR1 GTSNPN, CDR2 SVGIG (reference sequence). The CDR3 loop is CACKNWNTEAFF. In DNA form, the CDR3 reads TGTGCCTGTAAAAATTGGAACACTGAAGCTTTCTTT.

The V gene is TRBV25-1, the J gene TRBJ2-7; a possible D gene is TRBD1 (6 bases). V shed 1 base and J shed 9 bases, with 10 bases lying between them. The CDR3 length is 12 residues. The V gene's germline CDR1 is MGHDK and CDR2 SYGVNS. CDR3 amino acids: CASSESVTGQYF. The CDR3 nucleotides are TGTGCCAGCAGTGAATCCGTGACAGGGCAGTACTTC.

Concerning this clone: This CDR3 is also generated by other DNA sequences in the sample. The chain uses TRBV9 and TRBJ2-1; 9 bases map to TRBD2. The CDR3 totals 15 residues. The V gene end was trimmed by 0 bases and the J gene end by 4 bases; junction bases not matched to a gene: 2. Germline CDR1 is SGDLS and CDR2 is YYNGEE. CDR3: CASSVGLAGYNEQFF. The CDR3 region has the DNA TGTGCCAGCAGCGTAGGGCTAGCGGGGTACAATGAGCAGTTCTTC.

This sequence joins TRBV3-1 (or the pseudogene TRBV3-2) and TRBJ1-5, with TRBD1 as a possible D gene (5 bases). CDR1 is LGHDT and CDR2 is YNNKEL in the germline V gene (reference sequence). Trimming left V 0 bases short and J 5 bases short, with 17 bases between. The CDR3 covers 17 residues. In DNA form, the CDR3 reads TGTGCCAGCAGCCAAGATGGGCAGGGTTGGATTGATCAGCCCCAGCATTTT. Translation gives CASSQDGQGWIDQPQHF.

This clone was picked up one time. The V gene is TRBV4-3, the J gene TRBJ1-4; 8 bases are a match to TRBD1. J lost 3 bases, V lost 3 bases, and 12 bases had no gene match. CDR1 LGHNA and CDR2 YSLEER come from the germline V gene. The CDR3 loop spans 18 amino acids. DNA for the CDR3: TGCGCCAGCAGCCACTATTTCAGGGGGCGGGGAGCTAATGAAAAACTGTTTTTT. Its translation is CASSHYFRGRGANEKLFF.

The chain employs TRBV5-4 and TRBJ2-3; D gene ambiguous. The CDR3 is made up of 13 amino acids. The ends were cut back, 5 bases at V and 1 base at J, with 8 bases in the middle. The germline CDR1 and CDR2 sequences are SGHNT and YYREEE (reference sequence). DNA of the CDR3: TGTGCCAGCAGTTCCCTAGGCACAGATACGCAGTATTTT. Protein product: CASSSLGTDTQYF.

The genes are TRBV19 and TRBJ1-1; D is uncertain. The germline V gene has CDR1 LNHDA and CDR2 SQIVND (reference sequence). The CDR3 is made up of 13 amino acids. The V and J ends lost 3 bases and 1 base respectively, with 6 bases between them. CDR3 DNA: TGTGCCAGTAGTATCTGGGCGAACACTGAAGCTTTCTTT. It translates to CASSIWANTEAFF.

The chain is built from TRBV6-5 and TRBJ2-2; D is perhaps TRBD2 (5 bases). Germline values: CDR1 MNHEY, CDR2 SVGAGI. V lost 7 bases, J lost 4 bases, and 13 bases lay in between. There are 14 residues in the CDR3. The CDR3 DNA follows: TGTGCCAGCAACCGAGGGAGCGTCACCGGGGAGCTGTTTTTT. It codes for CASNRGSVTGELFF.

This rearrangement joins TRBV7-8 to TRBJ2-3; 7 nucleotides line up with TRBD1. V lost 1 base, J lost 3 bases, and 4 bases stayed unmatched. This CDR3 contains 15 residues. CDR1 and CDR2 from the germline V gene are SGHVS and FQNEAQ. Here the CDR3 DNA reads TGTGCCAGCAGCTTAGAAGGGGGCGCGACAGATACGCAGTATTTT. It specifies CASSLEGGATDTQYF. The full variable domain, its missing parts supplied by reference TRBV7-8 and TRBJ2-3, is GAGVSQSPRYKVAKRGQDVALRCDPISGHVSLFWYQQALGQGPEFLTYFQNEAQLDKSGLPSDRFFAERPEGSVSTLKIQRTQQEDSAVYLCASSLEGGATDTQYFGPGTRLTVL.

The chain carries TRBV7-2 and TRBJ2-1; 10 nucleotides line up with TRBD2. The CDR3 is made up of 17 amino acids. V lost 0 bases to trimming and J lost 4 bases; unmatched junction nucleotides: 6. The germline V gene encodes CDR1 SGHTA and CDR2 FQGNSA. This CDR3 is CASSLAPPAGGYNEQFF. For the CDR3, the DNA is TGTGCCAGCAGCTTAGCGCCTCCAGCGGGAGGGTACAATGAGCAGTTCTTC.

The chain employs TRBV28 and TRBJ1-3, with D unresolved. The V gene lost 2 bases and the J gene lost 0 bases, with 11 bases spanning the gap. The germline gives CDR1 MDHEN, CDR2 SYDVKM. The CDR3 is made up of 16 amino acids. CDR3 DNA sequence: TGTGCCAGCAGTTTAGTGGAGAGGCCCTCTGGAAACACCATATATTTT. Translating it yields CASSLVERPSGNTIYF.

The chain joins TRBV6-5 to TRBJ2-1; 8 nucleotides match TRBD2. Germline CDR1 and CDR2: MNHEY and SVGAGI. V shed 8 bases, J shed 3 bases, and the junction held 6 bases outside the gene matches. This CDR3 comprises 14 residues. The CDR3 nucleotides are TGTGCCAGCGGGGCTAGCGGGTACTACAATGAGCAGTTCTTC. It translates to CASGASGYYNEQFF.